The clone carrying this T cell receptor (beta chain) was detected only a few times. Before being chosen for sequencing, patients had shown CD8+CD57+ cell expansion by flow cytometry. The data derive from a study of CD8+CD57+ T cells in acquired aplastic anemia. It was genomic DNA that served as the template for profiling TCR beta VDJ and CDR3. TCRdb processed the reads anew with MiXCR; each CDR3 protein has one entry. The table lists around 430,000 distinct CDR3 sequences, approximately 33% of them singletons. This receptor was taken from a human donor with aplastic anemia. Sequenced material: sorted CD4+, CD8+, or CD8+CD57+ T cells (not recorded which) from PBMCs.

CDR3 DNA: TGTGCCTGGGACCCGCCGGGGCACTATGGCTACACCTTC. Its protein product is CAWDPPGHYGYTF. The chain links TRBV30 to TRBJ1-2; D might be TRBD1 (5 bases). Trimming took 5 bases from V and 3 from J, leaving 13 bases between them. Germline V gene data show CDR1 as GTSNPN and CDR2 as SVGIG (reference sequence). The CDR3 extends over 13 amino acids.